This T cell receptor (beta chain) was profiled in a study of blood T cell repertoires in COVID-19 (dated by TCRdb to 2018 to 2021). About the study as a whole: Samples from collaborators originated in the United States, Italy and Spain and spanned both the acute and convalescent phases of COVID-19. The prospective study material was composed of cDNA or gDNA derived from T cells, B-cell-depleted T cells, or PBMCs. Subjects who had been exposed to COVID-19, were actively infected with it, or had recovered from it provided the deeply sampled blood TCRbeta repertoires that made up the dataset. A freely available public database, intended as a resource for researchers studying the immune response to SARS-CoV-2, is where the repertoires were released. The samples were drawn from the first 160 participants of the ongoing ImmuneRACE study and from over 950 subjects provided by 6 global collaborators. A de-identified subject ID, COVID-19 status, age in years and sex were almost always included in the sample metadata. HLA class I and class II types, where available, came from metadata supplied by the sample provider rather than from assay-based typing.

Of note for this clone: The antigen it binds to is not known. No quality values exist for individual bases; no much larger clone is one base distant.

CDR1 and CDR2 are drawn from the germline V gene: MNHEY, SVGAGI. Measured from the cysteine to the phenylalanine, the CDR3 is 12 residues long. The entry retains the CDR3 DNA only, 36 bases that are in frame from base 1. V and J lose 8 bases and 8 bases, and a span of 12 bases separates them. TCRbeta CDR3 regions were amplified from genomic DNA using the immunoSEQ Assay, a bias-controlled multiplex PCR. The authors' pipeline ran thus. Nucleated cell counts per sample were estimated from amplification of reference gene primers within the assay. To quantify the absolute abundance of each unique TCRbeta CDR3 rearrangement, sequence reads were collapsed and filtered. For each sample, productive Simpson clonality was calculated as the square root of Simpson's diversity index over productive rearrangements. TCRdb holds this immuneACCESS table with in-frame rearrangements only. Some clones are missing; in checked studies, unresolved V genes explain under half, and the rest has no known cause. For V, J and clone size, that table is used; D and trimming come from the DNA. This sample comprises 250,000 to 300,000 clones, about nine tenths of them detected only once. The ten top clones hold roughly 2.1% of the sample.

Enrolling through a virtual design, the prospective study's participants ranged in age from roughly 18 to 100 years and lived across around 25 United States geographic areas. In the prospective study, participants were assigned to cohorts based on the clinical history participants reported in a screening survey and a study questionnaire. In the prospective study, whole blood, serum and a nasopharyngeal or oropharyngeal swab were collected from each participant by mobile phlebotomists. Prospective study participants could optionally give additional blood draws and questionnaires over an approximately two-month period. Blood samples from the prospective study were shipped frozen or at room temperature prior to DNA extraction. Broad study findings and their caveats: The quantity of clinical and demographic metadata differed by source and by participant and was supplied without curation.

The TCR sequence derives from a woman aged 40 to 50 with acute COVID-19. The chain employs TRBV6-5 and TRBJ2-2; the D gene is perhaps TRBD1, from 6 matching bases. Sequencing was carried out using PBMCs or T cells enriched from blood (not recorded which). The encoded CDR3 is CASRTANGELFF. The bases read TGTGCCAGCCGGACAGCGAATGGGGAGCTGTTTTTT.